This TCR beta chain comes out of a study of blood T cell repertoires in COVID-19. About the research overall: COVID-19 samples collected from the United States, Italy and Spain covered acute and convalescent phases. Sources were T cells, B-cell-depleted T cells, or PBMCs; the material itself was cDNA or gDNA.

Methods used by the authors: The assay estimated nucleated cells by amplifying reference gene primers. The protocol was immunoSEQ multiplex PCR, while the TCRdb copy is restricted to in-frame clones and leaves out a portion. D and trimming come from the DNA, and the V and J calls and clone size come from that table. This sample has around 280,000 clones; 86% occur once, and the top ten carry 2% to 2.5%. V trimming: 5 bases; J trimming: 4 bases; junction bases outside the gene matches: 7. The germline V gene has CDR1 SGHRS and CDR2 YFSETQ. The CDR3 is made up of 16 amino acids. The sequence was obtained from a woman aged 25 to 39 who had recovered from COVID-19. Sequencing used peripheral blood. The chain uses TRBV5-1 and TRBJ2-3; 13 bases line up with TRBD2. The CDR3 sequence is CASRHGLAGAADTQYF. The DNA for the CDR3 is TGCGCCAGCAGGCATGGACTAGCGGGAGCGGCAGATACGCAGTATTTT.